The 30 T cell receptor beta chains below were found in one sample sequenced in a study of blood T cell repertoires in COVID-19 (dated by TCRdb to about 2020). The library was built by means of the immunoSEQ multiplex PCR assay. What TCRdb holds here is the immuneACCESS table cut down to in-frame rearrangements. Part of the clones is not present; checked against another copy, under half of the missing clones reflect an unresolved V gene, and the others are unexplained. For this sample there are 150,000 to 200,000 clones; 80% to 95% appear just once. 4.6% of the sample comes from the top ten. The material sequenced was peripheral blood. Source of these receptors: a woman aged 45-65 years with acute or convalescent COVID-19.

This chain's CDR3 is CASSPSSRGTEAFF. CDR3 DNA sequence: TGCGCCAGCAGCCCATCGTCCCGAGGCACTGAAGCTTTCTTT. The rearrangement links TRBV5-1 to TRBJ1-1; D unresolved. The CDR3 sequence is 14 residues long. Germline values: CDR1 SGHRS, CDR2 YFSETQ. Between the trimmed V and J ends, which lost 4 bases and 4 bases, there was a span of 14 bases.

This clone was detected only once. The CDR3 DNA follows: TGTGCCAGCAGTGAAGCTAGGCAGGGGGGCAATCAGCCCCAGCATTTT. This codes for CASSEARQGGNQPQHF. The chain uses TRBV6-1 and TRBJ1-5, with 7 bases matching TRBD1. J lost 2 bases, V lost 0 bases, and 4 bases had no gene match. This CDR3 has 16 amino acids. The V gene's germline CDR1 is MNHNS and CDR2 SASEGT.

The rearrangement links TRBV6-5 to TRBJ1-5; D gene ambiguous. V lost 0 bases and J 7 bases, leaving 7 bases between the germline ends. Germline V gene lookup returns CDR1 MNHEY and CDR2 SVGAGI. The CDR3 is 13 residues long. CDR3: CASSYSSGQPQHF. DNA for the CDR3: TGTGCCAGCAGTTACTCGTCGGGGCAGCCCCAGCATTTT.

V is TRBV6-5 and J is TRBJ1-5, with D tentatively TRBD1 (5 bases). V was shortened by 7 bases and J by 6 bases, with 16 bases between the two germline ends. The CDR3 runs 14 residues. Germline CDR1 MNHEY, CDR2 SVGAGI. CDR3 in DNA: TGTGCCAGCACCAAAGGAGGGGAAGGTCAGCCCCAGCATTTT. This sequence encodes CASTKGGEGQPQHF.

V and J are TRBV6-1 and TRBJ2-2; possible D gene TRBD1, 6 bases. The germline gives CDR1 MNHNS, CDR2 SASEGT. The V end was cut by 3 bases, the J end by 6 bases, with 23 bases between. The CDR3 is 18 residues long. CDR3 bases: TGTGCCAGCAGTGACCAACTACTTGGGGGCGGTTATGCCGGGGAGCTGTTTTTT. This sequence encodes CASSDQLLGGGYAGELFF.

The CDR3 loop is CASSLIAGDEQYF. CDR3 bases: TGTGCCAGCAGCTTAATAGCGGGAGACGAGCAGTACTTC. V is TRBV11-3 and J is TRBJ2-7; 9 bases match TRBD2. The J segment lost 5 bases and the V segment lost 2 bases, leaving 1 base of the junction unmatched. Germline values: CDR1 SGHNT, CDR2 YENEEA. The CDR3 contains 13 residues.

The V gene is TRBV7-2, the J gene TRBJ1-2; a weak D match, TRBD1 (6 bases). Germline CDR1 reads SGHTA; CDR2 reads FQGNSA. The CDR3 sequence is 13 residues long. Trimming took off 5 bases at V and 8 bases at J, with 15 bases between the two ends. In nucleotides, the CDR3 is TGTGCCAGCAGCCCAGGGGTCCAGGGGGGCTACACCTTC. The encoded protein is CASSPGVQGGYTF.

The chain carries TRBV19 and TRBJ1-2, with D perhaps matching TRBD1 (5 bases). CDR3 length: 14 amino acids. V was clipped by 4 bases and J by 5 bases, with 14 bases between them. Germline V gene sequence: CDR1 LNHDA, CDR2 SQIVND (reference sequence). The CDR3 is CASSRSRDLYGYTF. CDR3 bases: TGTGCCAGTAGTAGGTCCAGGGATCTTTATGGCTACACCTTC. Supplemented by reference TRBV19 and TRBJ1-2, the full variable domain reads DGGITQSPKYLFRKEGQNVTLSCEQNLNHDAMYWYRQDPGQGLRLIYYSQIVNDFQKGDIAEGYSVSREKKESFPLTVTSAQKNPTAFYLCASSRSRDLYGYTFGSGTRLTVV.

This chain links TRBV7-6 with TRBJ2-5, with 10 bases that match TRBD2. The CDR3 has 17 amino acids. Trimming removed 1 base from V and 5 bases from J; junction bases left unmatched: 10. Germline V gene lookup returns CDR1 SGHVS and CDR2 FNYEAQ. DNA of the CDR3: TGTGCCAGCAGCTTAGTCGGTCTAGCGGGAGTCGCTGAGACCCAGTACTTC. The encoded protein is CASSLVGLAGVAETQYF. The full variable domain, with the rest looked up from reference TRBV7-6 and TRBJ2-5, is GAGVSQSPRYKVTKRGQDVALRCDPISGHVSLYWYRQALGQGPEFLTYFNYEAQQDKSGLPNDRFSAERPEGSISTLTIQRTEQRDSAMYRCASSLVGLAGVAETQYFGPGTRLLVL.

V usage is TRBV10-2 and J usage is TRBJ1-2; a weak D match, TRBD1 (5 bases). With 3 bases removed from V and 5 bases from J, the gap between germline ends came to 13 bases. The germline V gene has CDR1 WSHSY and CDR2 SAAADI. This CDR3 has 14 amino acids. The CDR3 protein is CASSDTTDLYGYTF. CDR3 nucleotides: TGCGCCAGCAGTGACACGACAGATCTTTATGGCTACACCTTC.

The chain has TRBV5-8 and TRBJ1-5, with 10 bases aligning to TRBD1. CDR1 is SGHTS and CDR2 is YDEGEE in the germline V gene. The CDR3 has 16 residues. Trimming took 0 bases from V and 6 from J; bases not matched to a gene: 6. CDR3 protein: CASSLAVGDRGQPQHF. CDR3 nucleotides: TGTGCCAGCAGCTTGGCTGTTGGGGACAGGGGTCAGCCCCAGCATTTT.

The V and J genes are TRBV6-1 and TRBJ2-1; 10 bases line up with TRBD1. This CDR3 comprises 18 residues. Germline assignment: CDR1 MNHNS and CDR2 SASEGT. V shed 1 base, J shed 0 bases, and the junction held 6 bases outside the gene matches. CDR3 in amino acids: CASSEDGGQGHSYNEQFF. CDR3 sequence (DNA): TGTGCCAGCAGTGAAGACGGGGGACAGGGGCACTCCTACAATGAGCAGTTCTTC.

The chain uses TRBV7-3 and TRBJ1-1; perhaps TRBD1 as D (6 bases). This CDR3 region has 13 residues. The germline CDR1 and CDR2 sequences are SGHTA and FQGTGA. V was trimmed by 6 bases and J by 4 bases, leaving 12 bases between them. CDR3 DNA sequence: TGTGCCAGCAGTTCAGGGGACGGCACTGAAGCTTTCTTT. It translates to CASSSGDGTEAFF.

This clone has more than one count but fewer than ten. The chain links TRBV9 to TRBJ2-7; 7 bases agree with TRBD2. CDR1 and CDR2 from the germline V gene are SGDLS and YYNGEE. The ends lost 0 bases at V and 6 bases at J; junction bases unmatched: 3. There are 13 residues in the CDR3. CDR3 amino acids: CASSVGEGSEQYF. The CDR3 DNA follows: TGTGCCAGCAGCGTAGGGGAGGGATCCGAGCAGTACTTC.

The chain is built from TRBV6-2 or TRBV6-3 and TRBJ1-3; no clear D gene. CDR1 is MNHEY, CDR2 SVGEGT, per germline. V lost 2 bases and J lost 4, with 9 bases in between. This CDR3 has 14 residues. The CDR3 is CASSYGFGGNTIYF. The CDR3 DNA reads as TGTGCCAGCAGTTACGGCTTCGGGGGAAACACCATATATTTT.

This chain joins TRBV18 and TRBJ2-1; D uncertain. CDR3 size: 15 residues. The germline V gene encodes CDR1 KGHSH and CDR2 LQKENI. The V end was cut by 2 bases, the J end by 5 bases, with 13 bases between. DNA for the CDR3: TGTGCCAGCTCACCATTCGTACGTGGCAACAATGAGCAGTTCTTC. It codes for CASSPFVRGNNEQFF.

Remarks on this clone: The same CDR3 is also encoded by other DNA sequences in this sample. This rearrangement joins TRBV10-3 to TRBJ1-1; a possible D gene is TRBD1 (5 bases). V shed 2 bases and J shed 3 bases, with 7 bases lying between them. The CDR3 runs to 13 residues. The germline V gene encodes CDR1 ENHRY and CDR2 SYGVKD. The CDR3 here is CAISERGDTEAFF. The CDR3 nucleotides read TGTGCCATCAGTGAGCGGGGGGACACTGAAGCTTTCTTT.

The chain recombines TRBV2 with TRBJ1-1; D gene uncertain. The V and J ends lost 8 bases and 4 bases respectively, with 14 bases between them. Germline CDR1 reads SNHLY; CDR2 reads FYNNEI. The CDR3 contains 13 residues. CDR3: CASERDSSTEAFF. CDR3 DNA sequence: TGTGCCAGCGAACGGGATTCGTCCACTGAAGCTTTCTTT.

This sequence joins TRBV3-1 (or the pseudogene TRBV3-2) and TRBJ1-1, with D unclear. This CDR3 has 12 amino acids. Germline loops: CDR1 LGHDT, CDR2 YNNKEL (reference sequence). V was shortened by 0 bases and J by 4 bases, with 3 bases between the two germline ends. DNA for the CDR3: TGTGCCAGCAGCCAAGAGAGCACTGAAGCTTTCTTT. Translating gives CASSQESTEAFF.

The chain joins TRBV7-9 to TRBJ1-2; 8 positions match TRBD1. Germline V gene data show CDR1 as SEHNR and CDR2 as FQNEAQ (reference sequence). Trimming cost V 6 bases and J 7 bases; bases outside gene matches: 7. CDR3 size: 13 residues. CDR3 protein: CASRSGTGAGYTF. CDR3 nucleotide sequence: TGTGCCAGCAGAAGCGGGACAGGAGCTGGCTACACCTTC.

As DNA, the CDR3 is TGTGCCTGGAGTGGCACAGTTAGCAATCAGCCCCAGCATTTT. Translating gives CAWSGTVSNQPQHF. The rearrangement links TRBV30 to TRBJ1-5; D gene ambiguous. The CDR3 extends over 14 amino acids. Per the germline V gene, CDR1 is GTSNPN and CDR2 is SVGIG (reference sequence). The V gene lost 1 base and the J gene lost 0 bases, with 7 bases spanning the gap. The complete variable domain, with remaining parts taken from reference TRBV30 and TRBJ1-5, reads SQTIHQWPATLVQPVGSPLSLECTVEGTSNPNLYWYRQAAGRGLQLLFYSVGIGQISSEVPQNLSASRPQDRQFILSSKKLLLSDSGFYLCAWSGTVSNQPQHFGDGTRLSIL.

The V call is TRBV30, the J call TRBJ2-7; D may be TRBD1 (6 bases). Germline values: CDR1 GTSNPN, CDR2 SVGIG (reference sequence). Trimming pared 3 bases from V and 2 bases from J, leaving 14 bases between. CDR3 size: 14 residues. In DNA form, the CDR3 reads TGTGCCTGGAGCCCGGACAGTTTCACCTACGAGCAGTACTTC. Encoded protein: CAWSPDSFTYEQYF.

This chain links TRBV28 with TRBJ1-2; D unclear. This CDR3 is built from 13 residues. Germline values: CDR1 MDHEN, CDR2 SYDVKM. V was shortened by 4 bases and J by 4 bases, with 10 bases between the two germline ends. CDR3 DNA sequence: TGTGCCAGCAGTTGGGAGGGAAGCTATGGCTACACCTTC. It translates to CASSWEGSYGYTF.

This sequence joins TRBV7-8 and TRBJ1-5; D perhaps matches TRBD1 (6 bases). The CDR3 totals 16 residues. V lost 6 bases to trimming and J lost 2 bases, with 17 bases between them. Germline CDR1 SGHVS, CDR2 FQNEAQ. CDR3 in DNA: TGTGCCAGCAGGGTAGGGGGGAGGGGTGGCAATCAGCCCCAGCATTTT. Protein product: CASRVGGRGGNQPQHF.

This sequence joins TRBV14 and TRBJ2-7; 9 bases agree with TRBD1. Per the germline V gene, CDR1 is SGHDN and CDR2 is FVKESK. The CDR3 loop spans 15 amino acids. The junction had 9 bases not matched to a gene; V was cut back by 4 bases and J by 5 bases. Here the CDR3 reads CASSPRTGVLDEQYF. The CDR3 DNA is TGTGCCAGCAGCCCGCGGACAGGGGTCCTCGACGAGCAGTACTTC.

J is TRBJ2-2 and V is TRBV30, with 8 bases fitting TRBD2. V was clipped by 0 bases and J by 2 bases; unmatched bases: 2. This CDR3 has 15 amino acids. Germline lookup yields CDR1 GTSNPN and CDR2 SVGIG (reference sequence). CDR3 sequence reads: CAWSVAGANTGELFF. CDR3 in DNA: TGTGCCTGGAGTGTAGCGGGGGCAAACACCGGGGAGCTGTTTTTT.

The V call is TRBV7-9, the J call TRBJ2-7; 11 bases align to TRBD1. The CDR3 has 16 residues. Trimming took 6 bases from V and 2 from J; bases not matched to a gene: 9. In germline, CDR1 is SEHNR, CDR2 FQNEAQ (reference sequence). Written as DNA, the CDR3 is TGTGCCAGCAGGCCATCCTCGGGACAGGGGGCCTACGAGCAGTACTTC. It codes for CASRPSSGQGAYEQYF.

The chain's CDR3 is CASSEGRGGSPLHF. The DNA for the CDR3 is TGTGCCAGCAGTGAGGGCAGGGGTGGGTCACCCCTCCACTTT. The chain carries TRBV25-1 and TRBJ1-6, with D tentatively TRBD1 (6 bases). The CDR3 sequence is 14 residues long. CDR1 and CDR2 (germline): MGHDK, SYGVNS. Trimming cost V 3 bases and J 10 bases, with 13 bases left between them.

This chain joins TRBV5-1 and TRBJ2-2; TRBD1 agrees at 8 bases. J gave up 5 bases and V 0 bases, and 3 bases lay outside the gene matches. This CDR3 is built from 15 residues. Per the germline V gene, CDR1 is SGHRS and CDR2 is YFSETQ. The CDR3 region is CASSLERTGTGELFF. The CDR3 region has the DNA TGCGCCAGCAGCTTGGAACGGACAGGGACCGGGGAGCTGTTTTTT.

CDR3 DNA: TGTGCCAGCAGTTTATCAAGCGGGGGGCGGAATGAGCAGTTCTTC. This sequence encodes CASSLSSGGRNEQFF. This chain uses TRBV27 with TRBJ2-1; 9 positions agree with TRBD2. Germline V gives CDR1 MNHEY, CDR2 SMNVEV (reference sequence). The CDR3 covers 15 residues. V was pared by 0 bases and J by 7 bases, with 4 bases of the junction left unmatched.